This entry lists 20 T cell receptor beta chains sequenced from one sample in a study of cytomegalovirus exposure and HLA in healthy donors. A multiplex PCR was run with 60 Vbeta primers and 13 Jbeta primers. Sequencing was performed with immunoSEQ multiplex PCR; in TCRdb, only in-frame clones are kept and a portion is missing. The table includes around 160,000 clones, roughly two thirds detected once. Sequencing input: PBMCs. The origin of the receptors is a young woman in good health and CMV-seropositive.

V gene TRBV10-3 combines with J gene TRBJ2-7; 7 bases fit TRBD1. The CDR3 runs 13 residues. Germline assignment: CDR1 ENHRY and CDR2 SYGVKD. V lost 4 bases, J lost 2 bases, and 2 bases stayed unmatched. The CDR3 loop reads CAISVDRAYEQYF. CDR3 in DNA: TGTGCCATCAGTGTTGACAGGGCCTACGAGCAGTACTTC.

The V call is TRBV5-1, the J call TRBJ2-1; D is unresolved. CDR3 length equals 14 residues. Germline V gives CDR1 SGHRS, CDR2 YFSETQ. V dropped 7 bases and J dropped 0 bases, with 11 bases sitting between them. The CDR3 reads CASEDSSSYNEQFF. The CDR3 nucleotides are TGCGCCAGCGAAGACTCCAGCTCCTACAATGAGCAGTTCTTC.

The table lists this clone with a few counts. The CDR3 nucleotides are TGTGCCAGCAGCTCAAGAGTCTACGAGCAGTACTTC. It codes for CASSSRVYEQYF. The V and J genes are TRBV7-9 and TRBJ2-7; D remains unclear. The CDR3 runs to 12 residues. CDR1 and CDR2 from the germline V gene are SEHNR and FQNEAQ (reference sequence). Trimming removed 4 bases at V and 3 bases at J, with 7 bases between.

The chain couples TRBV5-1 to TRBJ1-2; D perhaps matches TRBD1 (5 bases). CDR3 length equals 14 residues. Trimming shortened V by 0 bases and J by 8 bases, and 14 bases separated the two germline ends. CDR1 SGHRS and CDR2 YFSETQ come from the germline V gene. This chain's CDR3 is CASSLGTSFEGYTF. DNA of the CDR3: TGCGCCAGCAGCTTGGGGACATCGTTTGAGGGCTACACCTTC. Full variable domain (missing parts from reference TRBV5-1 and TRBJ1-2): KAGVTQTPRYLIKTRGQQVTLSCSPISGHRSVSWYQQTPGQGLQFLFEYFSETQRNKGNFPGRFSGRQFSNSRSEMNVSTLELGDSALYLCASSLGTSFEGYTFGSGTRLTVV.

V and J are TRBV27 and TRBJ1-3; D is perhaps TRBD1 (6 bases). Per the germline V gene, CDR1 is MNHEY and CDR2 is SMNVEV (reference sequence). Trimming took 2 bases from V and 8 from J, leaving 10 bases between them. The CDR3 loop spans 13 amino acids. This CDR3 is CASSLRGADTIYF. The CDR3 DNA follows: TGTGCCAGCAGTTTACGGGGGGCAGACACCATATATTTT.

CDR3 DNA sequence: TGTGCCATCCGAGACAGGGGTCTTCGTGGGGGTGAAAAACTGTTTTTT. Amino acids: CAIRDRGLRGGEKLFF. The J gene is TRBJ1-4, the V gene TRBV28, with 8 bases fitting TRBD1. The CDR3 loop spans 16 amino acids. Trimming at V came to 10 bases and at J to 7 bases, leaving 17 bases not matched to a gene. In germline, CDR1 is MDHEN, CDR2 SYDVKM.

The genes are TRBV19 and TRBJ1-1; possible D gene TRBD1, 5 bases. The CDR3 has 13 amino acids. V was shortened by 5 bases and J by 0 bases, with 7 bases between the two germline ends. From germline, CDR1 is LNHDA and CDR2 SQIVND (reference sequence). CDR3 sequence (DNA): TGTGCCAGTAGTCGACAGTTGAACACTGAAGCTTTCTTT. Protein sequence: CASSRQLNTEAFF.

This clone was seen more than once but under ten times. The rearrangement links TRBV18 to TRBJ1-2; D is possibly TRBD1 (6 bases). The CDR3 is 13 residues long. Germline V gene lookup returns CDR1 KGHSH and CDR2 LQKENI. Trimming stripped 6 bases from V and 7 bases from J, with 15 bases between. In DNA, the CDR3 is TGTGCCAGCTCTCTTGACAGGAAGAGTGGCTACACCTTC. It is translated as CASSLDRKSGYTF. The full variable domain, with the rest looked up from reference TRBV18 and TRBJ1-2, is NAGVMQNPRHLVRRRGQEARLRCSPMKGHSHVYWYRQLPEEGLKFMVYLQKENIIDESGMPKERFSAEFPKEGPSILRIQQVVRGDSAAYFCASSLDRKSGYTFGSGTRLTVV.

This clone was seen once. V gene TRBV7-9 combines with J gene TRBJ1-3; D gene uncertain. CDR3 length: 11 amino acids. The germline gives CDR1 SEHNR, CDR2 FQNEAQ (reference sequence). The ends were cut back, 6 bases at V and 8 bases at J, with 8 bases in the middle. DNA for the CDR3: TGTGCCAGCAGTGTAACTGACACCATATATTTT. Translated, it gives CASSVTDTIYF.

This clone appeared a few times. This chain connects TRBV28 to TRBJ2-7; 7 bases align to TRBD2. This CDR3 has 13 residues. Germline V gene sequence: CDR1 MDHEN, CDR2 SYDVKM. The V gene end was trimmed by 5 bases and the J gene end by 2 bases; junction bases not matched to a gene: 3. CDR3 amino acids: CASSTSVTYEQYF. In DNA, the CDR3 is TGTGCCAGCAGTACTAGCGTTACCTACGAGCAGTACTTC.

The DNA for the CDR3 is TGTGCCAGCCCCCCTCCGGGACAGGGGAGCACAGATACGCAGTATTTT. Its translation is CASPPPGQGSTDTQYF. V and J are TRBV28 and TRBJ2-3, with TRBD1 identical over 10 bases. Germline loops: CDR1 MDHEN, CDR2 SYDVKM. J was trimmed by 0 bases and V by 8 bases; bases with no gene match: 8. The length of the CDR3 is 16 residues.

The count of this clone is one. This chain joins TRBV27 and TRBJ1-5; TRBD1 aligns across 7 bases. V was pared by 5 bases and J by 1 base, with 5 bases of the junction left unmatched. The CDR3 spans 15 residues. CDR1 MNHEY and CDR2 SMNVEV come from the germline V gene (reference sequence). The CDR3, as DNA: TGTGCCAGCAGTCGACAGGGAAGAAGCAATCAGCCCCAGCATTTT. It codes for CASSRQGRSNQPQHF.

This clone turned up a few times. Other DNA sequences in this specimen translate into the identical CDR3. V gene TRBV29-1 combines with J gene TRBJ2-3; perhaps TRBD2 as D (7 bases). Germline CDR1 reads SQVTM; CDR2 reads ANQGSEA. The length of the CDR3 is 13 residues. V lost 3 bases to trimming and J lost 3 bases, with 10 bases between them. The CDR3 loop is CSVEGGPTDTQYF. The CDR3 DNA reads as TGCAGCGTTGAGGGGGGGCCAACAGATACGCAGTATTTT.

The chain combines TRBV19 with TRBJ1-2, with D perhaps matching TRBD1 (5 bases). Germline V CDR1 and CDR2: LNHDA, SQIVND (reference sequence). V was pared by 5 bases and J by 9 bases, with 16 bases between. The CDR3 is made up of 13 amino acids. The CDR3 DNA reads TGTGCCAGTAGTCCAACGTCAAGGGGAAGCTACACCTTC. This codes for CASSPTSRGSYTF.

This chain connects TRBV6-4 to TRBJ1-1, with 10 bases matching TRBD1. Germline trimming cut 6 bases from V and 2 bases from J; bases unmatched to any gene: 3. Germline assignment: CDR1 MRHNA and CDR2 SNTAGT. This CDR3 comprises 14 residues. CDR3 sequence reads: CASRGQGENTEAFF. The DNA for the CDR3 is TGTGCCAGCAGAGGACAGGGGGAAAACACTGAAGCTTTCTTT.

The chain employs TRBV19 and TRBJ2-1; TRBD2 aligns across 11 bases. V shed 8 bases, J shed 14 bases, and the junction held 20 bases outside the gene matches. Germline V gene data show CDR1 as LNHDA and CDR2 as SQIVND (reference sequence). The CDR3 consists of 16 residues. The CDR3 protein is CASDNGGTSGTVMKFF. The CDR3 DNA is TGTGCCAGTGATAATGGGGGGACTAGCGGAACGGTAATGAAGTTCTTC.

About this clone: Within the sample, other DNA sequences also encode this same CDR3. Written as DNA, the CDR3 is TGTGCCAGCAGTAGGGGGCAAGAGACCCAGTACTTC. Encoded protein: CASSRGQETQYF. The rearrangement uses TRBV28 and TRBJ2-5; the D gene is possibly TRBD1 (6 bases). The CDR3 consists of 12 residues. CDR1 and CDR2 (germline): MDHEN, SYDVKM. Trimming stripped 5 bases from V and 2 bases from J, with 6 bases between.

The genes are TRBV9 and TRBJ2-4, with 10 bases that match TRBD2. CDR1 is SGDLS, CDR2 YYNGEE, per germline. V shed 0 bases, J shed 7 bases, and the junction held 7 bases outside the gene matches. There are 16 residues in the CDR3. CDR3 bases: TGTGCCAGCAGCGTAGCCCCACTAGCGGGAAATAACATTCAGTACTTC. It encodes CASSVAPLAGNNIQYF.

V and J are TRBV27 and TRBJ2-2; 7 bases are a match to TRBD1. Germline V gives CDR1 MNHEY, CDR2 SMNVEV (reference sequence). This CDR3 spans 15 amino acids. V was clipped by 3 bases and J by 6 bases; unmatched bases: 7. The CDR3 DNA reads TGTGCCAGCAGTTTCTCAGGGGGTGTCGCCGGGGAGCTGTTTTTT. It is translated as CASSFSGGVAGELFF.

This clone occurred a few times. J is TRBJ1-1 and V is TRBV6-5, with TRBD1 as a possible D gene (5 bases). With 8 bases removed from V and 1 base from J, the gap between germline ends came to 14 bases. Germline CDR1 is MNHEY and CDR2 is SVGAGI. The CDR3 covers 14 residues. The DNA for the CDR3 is TGTGCCAGCTACCCGGGGGGACGGAACACTGAAGCTTTCTTT. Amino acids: CASYPGGRNTEAFF.